These T cell receptor beta chains were read from a single sample in a study of shared clonotypes between healthy human individuals. Profiled with immunoSEQ multiplex PCR; TCRdb holds only in-frame clones, not every one. This sample yields roughly 2.1 million clones, of which 85% to 95% are seen a single time; roughly 1.7% belongs to the top ten. Sequenced: naive CD8+ T cells from PBMCs. Receptors were obtained from a young man in good health. Some clones in this sample may be carry-over from other donors' samples. Each CDR3 is given with its conserved first and last residue. Each record gives: V gene, J gene, clone size, CDR3 length, D gene, CDR3 protein, CDR3 DNA. The D gene is left open where the match is weak. Some rows mark clone size as missing; the rest say once, few, many or name a class of expanded clone.

TRBV28	TRBJ2-4	-	16	-	CASSLVLWGTKNIQYF	TGTGCCAGCAGTTTAGTCCTCTGGGGGACCAAAAACATTCAGTACTTC
TRBV6-5	TRBJ1-1	few	14	-	CASRMGRSPTEAFF	TGTGCCAGCCGCATGGGCAGGTCTCCCACTGAAGCTTTCTTT
TRBV7-8	TRBJ2-2	-	12	-	CASSSQPGELFF	TGTGCCAGCAGCTCACAGCCCGGGGAGCTGTTTTTT
TRBV7-6	TRBJ2-2	-	17	TRBD1	CASSLDRVSSNTGELFF	TGTGCCAGCAGCCTAGACAGGGTATCATCGAACACCGGGGAGCTGTTTTTT
TRBV14	TRBJ2-3	-	17	TRBD1	CASSKDGTATSTDTQYF	TGTGCCAGCAGCAAAGACGGGACAGCTACTAGCACAGATACGCAGTATTTT
TRBV9	TRBJ2-7	-	14	-	CASSVAGSTHEQYF	TGTGCCAGCAGCGTAGCAGGGAGTACCCACGAGCAGTACTTC
TRBV30	TRBJ1-4	-	13	-	CAWSSDRGEKLFF	TGTGCCTGGAGCTCGGACCGGGGTGAAAAACTGTTTTTT
TRBV7-6	TRBJ2-7	few	15	-	CASSLGQAGYHEQYF	TGTGCCAGCAGCTTAGGACAGGCGGGGTACCACGAGCAGTACTTC
TRBV25-1	TRBJ2-1	-	15	TRBD1	CASSDPAGGMIEQFF	TGTGCCAGCAGTGACCCCGCAGGGGGCATGATTGAGCAGTTCTTC
TRBV27	TRBJ2-7	-	13	-	CASSWIRGNEQYF	TGTGCCAGCAGTTGGATAAGAGGTAACGAGCAGTACTTC